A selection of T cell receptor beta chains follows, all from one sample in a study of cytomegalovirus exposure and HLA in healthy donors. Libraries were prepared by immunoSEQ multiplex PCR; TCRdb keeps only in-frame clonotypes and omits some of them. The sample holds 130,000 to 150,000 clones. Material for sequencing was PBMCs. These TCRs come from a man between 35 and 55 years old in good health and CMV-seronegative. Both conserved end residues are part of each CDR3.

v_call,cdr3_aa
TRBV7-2,CASSLRVSATDTQYF
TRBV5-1,CASSYSGDYNSPLHF
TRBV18,CASSPVGQGITDTQYF
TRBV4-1,CASSQGKRDGTDTQYF
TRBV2,CASSEGASGGLGEQFF
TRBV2,CASGVRGGGTEAFF
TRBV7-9,CASSPTSGGGSDTQYF
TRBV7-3,CASSLLAGSSYNEQFF
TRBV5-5,CASSRQGANEKLFF
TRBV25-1,CASTHAQGAGEQYF
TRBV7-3,CASSLKYQGANTEAFF
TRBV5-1,CASSSAGGEETQYF
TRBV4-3,CASSRGRENTEAFF
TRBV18,CASSSLAGDTDTQYF
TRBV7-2,CASSFLGVGSYEQYF
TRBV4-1,CASSPGTGWRETQYF
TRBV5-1,CASSLSGGTHNEQFF
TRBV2,CASSEDGTFSSGKTQYF
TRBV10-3,CAISESPGGSLETQYF
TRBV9,CASSVSVQETQYF
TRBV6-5,CASKGDRGMDEQYF
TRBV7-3,CASSPQLGTAGHYEQYF
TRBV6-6,CASGGNYGYTF
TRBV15,CATSREEGPPHF
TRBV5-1,CASSGGTSGASEQFF
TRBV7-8,CASSLAGQDTYSNQPQHF
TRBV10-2,CATPGLAGGETQYF
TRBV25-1,CASSEHSYEQFF
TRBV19,CASSIAPAGETQYF
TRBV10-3,CATGTDNDQPQHF
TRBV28,CAWGQGARGGGYTF
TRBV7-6,CASSLAPGQGAFF
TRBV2,CASSDSSLGGQGLAKNIQYF
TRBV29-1,CSVGQGSSYEQYF
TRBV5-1,CASSNRGQGTEAFF